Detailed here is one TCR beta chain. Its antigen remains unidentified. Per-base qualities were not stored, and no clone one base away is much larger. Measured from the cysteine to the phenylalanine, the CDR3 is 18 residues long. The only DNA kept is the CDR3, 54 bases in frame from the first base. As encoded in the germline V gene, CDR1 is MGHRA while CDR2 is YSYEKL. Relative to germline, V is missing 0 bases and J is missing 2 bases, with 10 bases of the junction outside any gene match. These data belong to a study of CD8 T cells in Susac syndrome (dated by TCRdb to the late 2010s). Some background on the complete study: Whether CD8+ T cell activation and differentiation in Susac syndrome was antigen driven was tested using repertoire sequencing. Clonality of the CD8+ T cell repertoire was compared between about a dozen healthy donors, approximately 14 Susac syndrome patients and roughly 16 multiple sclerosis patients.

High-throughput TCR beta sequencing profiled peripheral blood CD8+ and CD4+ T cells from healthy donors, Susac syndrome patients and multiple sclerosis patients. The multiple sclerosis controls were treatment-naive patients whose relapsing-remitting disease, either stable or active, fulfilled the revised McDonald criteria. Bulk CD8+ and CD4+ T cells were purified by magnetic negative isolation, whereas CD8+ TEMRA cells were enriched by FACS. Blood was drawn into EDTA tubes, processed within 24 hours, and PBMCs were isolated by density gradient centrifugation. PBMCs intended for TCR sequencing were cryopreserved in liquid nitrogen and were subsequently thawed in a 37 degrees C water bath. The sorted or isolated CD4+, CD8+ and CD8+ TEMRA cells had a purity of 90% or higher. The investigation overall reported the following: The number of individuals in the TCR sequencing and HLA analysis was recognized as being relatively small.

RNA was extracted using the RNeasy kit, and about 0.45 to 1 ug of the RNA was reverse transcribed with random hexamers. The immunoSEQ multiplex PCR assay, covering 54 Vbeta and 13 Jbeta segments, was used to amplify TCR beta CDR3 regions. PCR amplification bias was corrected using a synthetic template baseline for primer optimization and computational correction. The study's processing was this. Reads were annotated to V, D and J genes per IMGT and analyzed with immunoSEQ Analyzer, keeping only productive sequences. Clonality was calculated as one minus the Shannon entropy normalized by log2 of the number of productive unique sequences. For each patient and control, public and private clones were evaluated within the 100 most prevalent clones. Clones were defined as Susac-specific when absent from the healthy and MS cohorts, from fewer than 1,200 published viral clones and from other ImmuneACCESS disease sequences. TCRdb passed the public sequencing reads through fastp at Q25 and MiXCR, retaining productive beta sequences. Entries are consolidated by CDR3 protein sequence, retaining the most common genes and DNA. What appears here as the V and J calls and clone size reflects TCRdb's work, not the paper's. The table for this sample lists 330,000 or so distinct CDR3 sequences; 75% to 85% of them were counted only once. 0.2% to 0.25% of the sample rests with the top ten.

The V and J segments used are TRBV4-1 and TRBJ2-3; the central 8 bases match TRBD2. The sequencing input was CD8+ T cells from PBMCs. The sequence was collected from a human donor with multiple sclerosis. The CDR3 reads CASSQDSILAELTDTQYF. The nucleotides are TGCGCCAGCAGCCAAGATTCCATACTAGCGGAGCTCACAGATACGCAGTATTTT.